These 18 T cell receptor beta chains came from one sample sequenced in a study of cytomegalovirus exposure and HLA in healthy donors (dated by TCRdb to about 2017). Library prep was done by the immunoSEQ multiplex PCR assay. The multiplex PCR relied on a mix of 60 forward primers for TCR Vbeta segments and 13 reverse primers for TCR Jbeta segments. What TCRdb holds here is the immuneACCESS table cut down to in-frame rearrangements. Part of the clones is not present; checked against another copy, under half of the missing clones reflect an unresolved V gene, and the others are unexplained. The sample profile shows 120,000 or so clones; approximately 78% of them were found once. Approximately 6% of the sample is held by the ten biggest clonotypes. The sample was PBMCs. Receptors were obtained from a woman aged 40 to 50 in good health and CMV-seronegative.

The chain couples TRBV2 to TRBJ2-3, with 8 bases lining up with TRBD2. From germline, CDR1 is SNHLY and CDR2 FYNNEI. V shed 7 bases and J 3 bases; nucleotides not matched to a gene: 9. This CDR3 spans 15 amino acids. CDR3 coding DNA: TGTGCCAGCAAAGTAGCGGGAAGGGGGACAGATACGCAGTATTTT. Residues: CASKVAGRGTDTQYF.

The chain uses TRBV5-6 and TRBJ2-5, with D unclear. The CDR3 covers 11 residues. The germline V gene encodes CDR1 SGHDT and CDR2 YYEEEE. V lost 4 bases and J 5 bases, leaving 6 bases between the germline ends. In DNA, the CDR3 is TGTGCCAGCAGCAATCGGGAGACCCAGTACTTC. Translating gives CASSNRETQYF.

Relative to its sample, this clone is large. The rearrangement joins TRBV11-2 to TRBJ1-1; possibly TRBD1 for D (6 bases). The V and J ends lost 5 bases and 6 bases respectively, with 13 bases between them. This CDR3 has 13 residues. Germline loops: CDR1 SGHAT, CDR2 FQNNGV. The CDR3 region has the DNA TGTGCCAGCAGCGCGACAGGAGGCGCTGAAGCTTTCTTT. Translation: CASSATGGAEAFF.

The V gene is TRBV18, the J gene TRBJ2-7, with 8 bases aligning to TRBD2. Per the germline V gene, CDR1 is KGHSH and CDR2 is LQKENI. The V gene end was trimmed by 3 bases and the J gene end by 4 bases; junction bases not matched to a gene: 5. This CDR3 has 14 residues. The CDR3 loop is CASSPSGSTYEQYF. DNA for the CDR3: TGTGCCAGCTCACCGAGCGGGAGCACTTACGAGCAGTACTTC.

The chain carries TRBV9 and TRBJ2-3; perhaps TRBD2 as D (5 bases). Germline assignment: CDR1 SGDLS and CDR2 YYNGEE. The ends were cut back, 4 bases at V and 2 bases at J, with 14 bases in the middle. The CDR3 sequence is 15 residues long. CDR3 protein: CASSSHSENTDTQYF. CDR3 DNA sequence: TGTGCCAGCAGCTCCCATAGCGAGAACACAGATACGCAGTATTTT.

The chain joins TRBV15 to TRBJ2-7; unclear D gene. CDR1 and CDR2 from the germline V gene are LNHNV and YYDKDF (reference sequence). The CDR3 is 12 residues long. V lost 0 bases and J 9 bases, leaving 9 bases between the germline ends. CDR3 sequence (DNA): TGTGCCACCAGCAGAGATTTCCTCGGGCAGTACTTC. It encodes CATSRDFLGQYF.

The chain combines TRBV10-3 with TRBJ2-7, with 7 positions matching TRBD2. V lost 4 bases and J lost 4; bases outside the gene matches: 4. This CDR3 is 13 amino acids long. Germline V lookup: CDR1 ENHRY, CDR2 SYGVKD. The CDR3 DNA reads as TGTGCCATCAGTGCCGGACTAGGGTACGAGCAGTACTTC. It specifies CAISAGLGYEQYF.

V is TRBV15 and J is TRBJ2-4; a possible D gene is TRBD2 (6 bases). The germline V gene has CDR1 LNHNV and CDR2 YYDKDF (reference sequence). V gave up 1 base and J gave up 4 bases, with 8 bases separating them. This CDR3 comprises 14 residues. CDR3 loop: CATSRVAAKNIQYF. CDR3 in DNA: TGTGCCACCAGCAGAGTAGCGGCAAAAAACATTCAGTACTTC.

This chain connects TRBV4-3 to TRBJ2-1; the D is unclear. CDR1 and CDR2 (germline): LGHNA, YSLEER. V dropped 0 bases and J dropped 2 bases, with 11 bases sitting between them. This CDR3 is 16 amino acids long. The CDR3, as DNA: TGCGCCAGCAGCCAAGATTTAGCTTTGGCCTACAATGAGCAGTTCTTC. As protein: CASSQDLALAYNEQFF.

The genes are TRBV2 and TRBJ2-1; 13 positions agree with TRBD2. Trimming removed 6 bases from V and 8 bases from J; junction bases left unmatched: 4. The CDR3 contains 14 residues. Germline CDR1 is SNHLY and CDR2 is FYNNEI. Written as DNA, the CDR3 is TGTGCCAGCAGGGGGACTAGCGGGATACATGAGCAGTTCTTC. Its protein is CASRGTSGIHEQFF.

The J gene is TRBJ2-7, the V gene TRBV7-9, with D possibly matching TRBD1 (5 bases). CDR3 length: 13 amino acids. Germline CDR1 is SEHNR and CDR2 is FQNEAQ (reference sequence). Trimming pared 4 bases from V and 5 bases from J, leaving 12 bases between. CDR3 nucleotides: TGTGCCAGCAGCTCTGGGGCCGGGCACGAGCAGTACTTC. Protein: CASSSGAGHEQYF. Full variable domain (outside the CDR3, taken from reference TRBV7-9 and TRBJ2-7): DTGVSQNPRHKITKRGQNVTFRCDPISEHNRLYWYRQTLGQGPEFLTYFQNEAQLEKSRLLSDRFSAERPKGSFSTLEIQRTEQGDSAMYLCASSSGAGHEQYFGPGTRLTVT.

This chain connects TRBV7-9 to TRBJ1-2, with D possibly TRBD1 on 6 matching bases. V lost 5 bases and J 0 bases, leaving 13 bases between the germline ends. From germline, CDR1 is SEHNR and CDR2 FQNEAQ (reference sequence). CDR3 length: 15 residues. DNA for the CDR3: TGTGCCAGCAGCCGGGACACGGTACCTAACTATGGCTACACCTTC. Its protein is CASSRDTVPNYGYTF.

The chain recombines TRBV9 with TRBJ2-3; 12 bases are a match to TRBD2. CDR1 and CDR2 (germline): SGDLS, YYNGEE. V dropped 4 bases and J dropped 3; count of bases not matched to a gene: 3. The CDR3 is 15 residues long. Here the CDR3 DNA reads TGTGCCAGCAGCATGACTAGCGGGAGAACAGATACGCAGTATTTT. It encodes CASSMTSGRTDTQYF.

The V call is TRBV28, the J call TRBJ1-2; D unresolved. V was pared by 2 bases and J by 6 bases, with 13 bases between. The germline V gene encodes CDR1 MDHEN and CDR2 SYDVKM. CDR3 size: 14 residues. For the CDR3, the DNA is TGTGCCAGCAGTTTACCACACGGAGAAGATGGCTACACCTTC. Residues: CASSLPHGEDGYTF.

This sequence joins TRBV7-3 and TRBJ1-3; tentatively, D is TRBD1 (5 bases). The CDR3 is 16 residues long. Germline V gene data show CDR1 as SGHTA and CDR2 as FQGTGA. Trimming left V 5 bases short and J 4 bases short, with 18 bases between. The CDR3 loop is CASSPTGGEGGNTIYF. As DNA, the CDR3 is TGTGCCAGCAGCCCGACGGGGGGAGAGGGAGGAAACACCATATATTTT.

This clone came up a few times. The chain recombines TRBV4-1 with TRBJ2-7; D uncertain. Trimming left V 4 bases short and J 3 bases short, with 13 bases between. The CDR3 runs 14 residues. Germline V gene sequence: CDR1 MGHRA, CDR2 YSYEKL. The CDR3 loop reads CASSPSAGRYEQYF. The CDR3 bases are TGCGCCAGCAGCCCCTCTGCCGGTCGCTACGAGCAGTACTTC.

The chain carries TRBV2 and TRBJ1-5; D might be TRBD1 (5 bases). The germline CDR1 and CDR2 sequences are SNHLY and FYNNEI. Trimming cost V 0 bases and J 4 bases, with 10 bases left between them. This CDR3 has 15 residues. The CDR3 loop is CASSEAGGGNQPQHF. The CDR3 bases are TGTGCCAGCAGTGAAGCCGGGGGAGGTAATCAGCCCCAGCATTTT.

This clone showed up just a few times. The V call is TRBV28, the J call TRBJ2-5, with a weak D call TRBD1 (6 bases). CDR3 length: 14 residues. V gave up 9 bases and J gave up 1 base, with 15 bases separating them. Looked up from germline, CDR1 is MDHEN and CDR2 is SYDVKM. CDR3 residues: CASEGQPAQETQYF. In DNA form, the CDR3 reads TGTGCCAGTGAAGGACAGCCGGCCCAAGAGACCCAGTACTTC.